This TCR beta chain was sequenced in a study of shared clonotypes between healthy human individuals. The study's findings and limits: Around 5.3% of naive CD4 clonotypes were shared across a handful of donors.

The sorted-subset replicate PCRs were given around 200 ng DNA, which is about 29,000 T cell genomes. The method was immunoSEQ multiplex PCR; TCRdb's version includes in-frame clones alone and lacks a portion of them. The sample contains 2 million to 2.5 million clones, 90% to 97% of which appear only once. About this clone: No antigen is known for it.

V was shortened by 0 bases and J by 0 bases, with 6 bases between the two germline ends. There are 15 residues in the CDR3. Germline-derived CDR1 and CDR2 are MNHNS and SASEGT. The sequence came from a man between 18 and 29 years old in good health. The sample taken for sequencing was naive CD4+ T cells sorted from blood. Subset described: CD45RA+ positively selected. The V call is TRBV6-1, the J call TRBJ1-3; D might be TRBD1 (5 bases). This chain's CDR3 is CASSEAQGSGNTIYF. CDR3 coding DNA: TGTGCCAGCAGTGAAGCGCAGGGCTCTGGAAACACCATATATTTT.